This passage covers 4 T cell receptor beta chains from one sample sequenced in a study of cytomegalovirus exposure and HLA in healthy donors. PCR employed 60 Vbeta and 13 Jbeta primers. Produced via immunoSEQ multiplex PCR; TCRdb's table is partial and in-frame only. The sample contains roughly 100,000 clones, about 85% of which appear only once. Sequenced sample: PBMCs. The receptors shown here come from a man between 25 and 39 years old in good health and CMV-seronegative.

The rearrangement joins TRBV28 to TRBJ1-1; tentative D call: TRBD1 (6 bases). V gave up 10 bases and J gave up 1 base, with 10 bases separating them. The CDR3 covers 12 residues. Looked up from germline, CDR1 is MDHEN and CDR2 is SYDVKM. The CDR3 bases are TGTGCCACCCGAGGGGGGAACACTGAAGCTTTCTTT. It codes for CATRGGNTEAFF.

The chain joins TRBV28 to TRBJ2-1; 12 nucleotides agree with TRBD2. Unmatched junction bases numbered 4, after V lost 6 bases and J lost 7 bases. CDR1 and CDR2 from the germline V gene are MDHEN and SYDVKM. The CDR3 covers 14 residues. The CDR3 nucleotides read TGTGCCAGCAGAACTAGCGGGGGGTTTAATGAGCAGTTCTTC. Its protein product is CASRTSGGFNEQFF. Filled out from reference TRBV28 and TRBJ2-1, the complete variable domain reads DVKVTQSSRYLVKRTGEKVFLECVQDMDHENMFWYRQDPGLGLRLIYFSYDVKMKEKGDIPEGYSVSREKKERFSLILESASTNQTSMYLCASRTSGGFNEQFFGPGTRLTVL.

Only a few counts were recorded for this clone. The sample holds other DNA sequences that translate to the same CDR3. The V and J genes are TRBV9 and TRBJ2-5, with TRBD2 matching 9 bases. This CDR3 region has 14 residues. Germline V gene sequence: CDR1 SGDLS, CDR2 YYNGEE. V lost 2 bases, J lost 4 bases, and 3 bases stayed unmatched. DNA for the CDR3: TGTGCCAGCAGCGTGGCGGGAGGGCCAGAGACCCAGTACTTC. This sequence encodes CASSVAGGPETQYF.

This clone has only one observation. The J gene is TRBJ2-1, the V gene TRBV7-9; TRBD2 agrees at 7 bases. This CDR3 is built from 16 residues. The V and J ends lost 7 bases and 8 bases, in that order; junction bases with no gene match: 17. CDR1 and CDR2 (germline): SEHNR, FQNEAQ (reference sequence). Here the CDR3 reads CASTDGGIAPVDEQFF. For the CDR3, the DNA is TGTGCCAGCACCGACGGGGGGATCGCCCCCGTAGATGAGCAGTTCTTC.